Here is one T cell receptor (beta chain) with its context. The source of the sample is a study of blood T cell repertoires in COVID-19. Overall study: Specimens from acute and convalescent COVID-19 originated in the United States, Italy and Spain. T cells, B-cell-depleted T cells, or PBMCs supplied cDNA or gDNA.

Study processing details: Researchers report that nucleated cell counts were estimated from reference gene primer amplification. Only in-frame clones appear in the TCRdb table, and some are missing; sequencing was by immunoSEQ multiplex PCR. V, J and clone size reflect that table, while D and trimming were determined from the DNA. Of about 200,000 clones listed, approximately 83% are singletons. The sequence came from a man aged 35-49 years with acute or convalescent COVID-19. Input material: peripheral blood.

CDR3 sequence reads: CASSLDRVRTEAFF. The CDR3 coding sequence is TGTGCCAGCAGTCTGGACAGGGTGAGGACTGAAGCTTTCTTT. The chain couples TRBV6-5 to TRBJ1-1; 8 nucleotides line up with TRBD1. This CDR3 has 14 residues. Losses at the gene ends were 5 bases for V and 5 bases for J; bases not matched to a gene: 7. Germline V gene lookup returns CDR1 MNHEY and CDR2 SVGAGI.